The table lists the clone carrying this TCR beta chain with many counts. Its target is not known. Investigators amplified TCR beta CDR3 regions from RNA transcripts. The first-round RT-PCR employed HTBI primers together with the Qiagen OneStep RT-PCR kit. A multiplex PCR was then performed as the second round. TCRdb re-called the multiplex PCR reads with MiXCR, one entry per CDR3 protein. The sample holds hundreds of thousands of distinct CDR3 sequences; about 20% are singletons and the top ten take roughly 6.9%. Only newly diagnosed hyperthyroidism patients aged 18 to 65, with under 2 months' duration, were enrolled. These data come from a study of Graves' ophthalmopathy and Graves' hyperthyroidism. This CDR3 contains 13 residues. V lost 7 bases to trimming and J lost 2 bases, with 9 bases between them. Germline V gene sequence: CDR1 MNHEY, CDR2 SMNVEV (reference sequence). Study findings and constraints: An approximately 83% specificity and 87.88% sensitivity were achieved by a 13-signature model that separated ophthalmopathy from stable hyperthyroidism.

J is TRBJ1-5 and V is TRBV27; D gene uncertain. The material sequenced was peripheral blood. This TCR came from a woman under 30 with stable Graves' hyperthyroidism. Some clones in this sample may be carry-over from other donors' samples. The DNA of the CDR3 is TGTGCCAGCAAGGGAGGTCGCAATCAGCCCCAGCATTTT. It encodes CASKGGRNQPQHF.